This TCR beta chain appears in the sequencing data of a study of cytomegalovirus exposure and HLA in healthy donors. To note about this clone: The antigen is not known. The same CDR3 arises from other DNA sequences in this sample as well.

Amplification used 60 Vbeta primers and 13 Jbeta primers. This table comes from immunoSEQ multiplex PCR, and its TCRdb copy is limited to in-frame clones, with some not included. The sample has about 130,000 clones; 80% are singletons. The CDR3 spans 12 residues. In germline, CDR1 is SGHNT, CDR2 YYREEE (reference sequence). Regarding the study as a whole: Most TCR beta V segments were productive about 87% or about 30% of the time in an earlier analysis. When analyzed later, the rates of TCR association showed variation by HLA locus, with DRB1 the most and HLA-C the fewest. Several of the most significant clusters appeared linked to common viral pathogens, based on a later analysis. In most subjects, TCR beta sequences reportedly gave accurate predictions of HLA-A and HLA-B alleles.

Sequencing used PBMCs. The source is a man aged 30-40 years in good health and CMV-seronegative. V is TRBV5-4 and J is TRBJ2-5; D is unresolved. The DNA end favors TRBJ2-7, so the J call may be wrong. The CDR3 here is CASSWDSYEQYF. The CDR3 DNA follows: TGTGCCAGCAGCTGGGACTCCTACGAGCAGTACTTC.